Listed below are T cell receptor beta chains from one sample, sequenced in a study of beta chain features in type 1 diabetes. Clones were sequenced by immunoSEQ multiplex PCR, and TCRdb holds only the in-frame ones, with some missing. This sample has about 170,000 clones; approximately 7.8% occur once, and the top ten carry approximately 0.87%. What was sequenced was central memory CD4+ T cells from blood. The receptor set was obtained from a woman between 35 and 50 years old with type 1 diabetes. CDR3s include the opening cysteine and the closing phenylalanine or tryptophan.

V gene	J gene	CDR3 protein
TRBV7-8	TRBJ2-6	CASSSPTGPFRSGANVLTF
TRBV27	TRBJ1-5	CASSRGGAGVQPQHF
TRBV29-1	TRBJ1-1	CSVFTGYTEAFF
TRBV28	TRBJ2-5	CASSFPRGGGQETQYF
TRBV9	TRBJ1-5	CASSVEGVNDQPQHF
TRBV4-2	TRBJ1-6	CASSQDRGQGSPLHF
TRBV15	TRBJ2-7	CATSRDLVRAEQYF
TRBV30	TRBJ1-5	CAWSVRVDQPQHF
TRBV28	TRBJ2-7	CASSFLAREQYF
TRBV28	TRBJ2-3	CASNSLVSTDTQYF
TRBV19	TRBJ1-2	CASWTAYYGYTF
TRBV29-1	TRBJ2-7	CSVHGGYEQYF
TRBV4-1	TRBJ2-1	CASSQDDRGSYNEQFF
TRBV4-1	TRBJ2-5	CASSQADRQETQYF
TRBV5-8	TRBJ1-2	CASRRNRGAF
TRBV19	TRBJ2-2	CASSTAAGSNTGELFF
TRBV11-2	TRBJ1-2	CASSHFLNYGYTF
TRBV5-4	TRBJ2-5	CASKSGVEETQYF
TRBV7-2	TRBJ2-5	CASSFAGSETQYF
TRBV7-2	TRBJ2-5	CASSSGQSRETQYF
TRBV18	TRBJ2-5	CASSWDFKQETQYF
TRBV7-2	TRBJ1-1	CASSFDYAEAFF
TRBV7-9	TRBJ1-1	CASSLKQGRGTEAFF
TRBV19	TRBJ2-1	CASSIGWASGRTYNEQFF
TRBV29-1	TRBJ2-5	CSVLAGTGETQYF
TRBV5-5	TRBJ1-1	CASSLDQSNTEAFF
TRBV28	TRBJ1-5	CASMWVGRNQPQHF
TRBV6-1	TRBJ1-2	CASSVDRGPYGYTF
TRBV28	TRBJ2-4	CASSNGGKDIQYF
TRBV11-2	TRBJ1-1	CASSLDSTEAFF
TRBV6-5	TRBJ2-1	CASSPGTTYNEQFF
TRBV7-2	TRBJ2-3	CASSEQDTQYF
TRBV10-3	TRBJ2-1	CAISYQSGGYNEQFF
TRBV25-1	TRBJ1-2	CASSESRGRNYGYTF
TRBV7-9	TRBJ1-2	CASSRQGMDYGYTF
TRBV29-1	TRBJ2-1	CSGTRDRGFNEQFF
TRBV4-3	TRBJ2-1	CASSLYSYNEQFF
TRBV12-5	TRBJ2-5	CASGSGQDQETQYF
TRBV18	TRBJ2-5	CASSPGQGETQYF
TRBV4-1	TRBJ2-7	CASSRGSNWEQYF
TRBV9	TRBJ2-1	CASSVVSESEQFF
TRBV4-2	TRBJ1-1	CASSHNRAPGVAFF
TRBV7-9	TRBJ2-2	CASSFSVPTGELFF